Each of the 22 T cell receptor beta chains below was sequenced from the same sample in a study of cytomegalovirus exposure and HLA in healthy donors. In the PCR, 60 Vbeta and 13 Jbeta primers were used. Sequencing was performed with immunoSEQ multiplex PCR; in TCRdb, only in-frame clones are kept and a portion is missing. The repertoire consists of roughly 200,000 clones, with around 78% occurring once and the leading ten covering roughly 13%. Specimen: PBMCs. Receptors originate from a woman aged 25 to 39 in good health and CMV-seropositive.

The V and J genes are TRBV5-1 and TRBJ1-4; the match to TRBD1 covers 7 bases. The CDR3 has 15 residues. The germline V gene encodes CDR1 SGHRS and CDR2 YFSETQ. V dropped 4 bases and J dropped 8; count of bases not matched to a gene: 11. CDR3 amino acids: CASSPMTGSGEKLFF. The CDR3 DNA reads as TGCGCCAGCAGCCCGATGACAGGGAGTGGGGAAAAACTGTTTTTT. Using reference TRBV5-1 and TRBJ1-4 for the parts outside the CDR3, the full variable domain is KAGVTQTPRYLIKTRGQQVTLSCSPISGHRSVSWYQQTPGQGLQFLFEYFSETQRNKGNFPGRFSGRQFSNSRSEMNVSTLELGDSALYLCASSPMTGSGEKLFFGSGTQLSVL.

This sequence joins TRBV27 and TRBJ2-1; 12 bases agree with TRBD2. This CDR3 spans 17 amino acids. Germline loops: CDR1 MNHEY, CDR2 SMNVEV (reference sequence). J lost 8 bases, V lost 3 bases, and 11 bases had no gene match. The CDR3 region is CASSLYLAGGLEDEQFF. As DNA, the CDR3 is TGTGCCAGCAGTTTGTATCTAGCGGGAGGGCTAGAGGATGAGCAGTTCTTC.

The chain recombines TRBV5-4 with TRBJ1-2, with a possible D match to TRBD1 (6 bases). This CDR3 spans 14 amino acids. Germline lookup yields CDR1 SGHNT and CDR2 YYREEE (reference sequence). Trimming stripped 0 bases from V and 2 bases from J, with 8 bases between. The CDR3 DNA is TGTGCCAGCAGCTTGGACAGGGCGAACTATGGCTACACCTTC. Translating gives CASSLDRANYGYTF.

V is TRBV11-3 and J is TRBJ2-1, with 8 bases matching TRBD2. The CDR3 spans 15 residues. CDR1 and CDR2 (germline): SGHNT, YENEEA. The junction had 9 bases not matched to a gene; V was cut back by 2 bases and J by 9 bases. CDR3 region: CASSLLREGGGEQFF. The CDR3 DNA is TGTGCCAGCAGCTTACTCCGGGAGGGGGGCGGTGAGCAGTTCTTC.

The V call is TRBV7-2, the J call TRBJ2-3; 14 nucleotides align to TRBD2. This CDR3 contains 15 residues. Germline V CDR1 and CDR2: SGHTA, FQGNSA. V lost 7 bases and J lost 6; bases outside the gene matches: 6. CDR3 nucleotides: TGTGCCAGCATCGTGACTAGCGGGAGGGCGGATACGCAGTATTTT. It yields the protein CASIVTSGRADTQYF.

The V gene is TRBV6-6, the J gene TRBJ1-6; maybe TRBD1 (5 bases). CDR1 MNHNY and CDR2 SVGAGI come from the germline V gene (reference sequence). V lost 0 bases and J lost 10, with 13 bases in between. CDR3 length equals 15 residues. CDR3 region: CASSYSTAGSSPLHF. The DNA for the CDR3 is TGTGCCAGCAGTTACTCGACGGCAGGGTCCTCACCCCTCCACTTT.

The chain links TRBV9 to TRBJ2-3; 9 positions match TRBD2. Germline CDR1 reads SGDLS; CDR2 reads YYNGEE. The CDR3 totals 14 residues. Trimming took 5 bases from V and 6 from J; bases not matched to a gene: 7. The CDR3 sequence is CASRGGGGLDTQYF. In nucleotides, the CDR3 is TGTGCCAGCAGGGGCGGGGGGGGGTTGGATACGCAGTATTTT.

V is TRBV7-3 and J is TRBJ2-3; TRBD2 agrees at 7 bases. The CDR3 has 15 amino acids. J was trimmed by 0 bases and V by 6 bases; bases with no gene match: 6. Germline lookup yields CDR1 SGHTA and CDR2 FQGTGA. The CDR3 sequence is CASSLFGGSTDTQYF. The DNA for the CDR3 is TGTGCCAGCAGTTTATTCGGGGGGAGCACAGATACGCAGTATTTT.

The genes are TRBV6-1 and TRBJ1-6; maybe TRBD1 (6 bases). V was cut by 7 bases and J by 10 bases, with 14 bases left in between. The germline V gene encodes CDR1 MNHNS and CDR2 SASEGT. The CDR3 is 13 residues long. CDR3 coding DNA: TGTGCCAGCATCCGGGACACCATCTCACCCCTCCACTTT. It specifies CASIRDTISPLHF.

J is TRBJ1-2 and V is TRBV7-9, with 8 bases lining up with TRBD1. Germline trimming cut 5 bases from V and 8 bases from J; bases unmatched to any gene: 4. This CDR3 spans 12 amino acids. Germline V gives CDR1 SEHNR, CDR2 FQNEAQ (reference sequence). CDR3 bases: TGTGCCAGCAGCCCCTACAGGGGGGGCTACACCTTC. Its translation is CASSPYRGGYTF.

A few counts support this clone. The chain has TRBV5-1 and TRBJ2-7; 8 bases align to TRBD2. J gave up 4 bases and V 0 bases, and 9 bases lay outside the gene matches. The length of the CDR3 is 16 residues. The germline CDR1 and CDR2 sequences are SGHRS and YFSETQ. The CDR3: CASSLATSSGHYEQYF. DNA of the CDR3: TGCGCCAGCAGCTTGGCCACGTCTAGCGGGCATTACGAGCAGTACTTC.

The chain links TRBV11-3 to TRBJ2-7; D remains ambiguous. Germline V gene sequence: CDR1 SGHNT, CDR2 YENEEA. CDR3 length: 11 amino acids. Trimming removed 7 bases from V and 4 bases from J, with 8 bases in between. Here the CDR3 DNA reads TGTGCCAGCACCAACTCTTACGAGCAGTACTTC. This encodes CASTNSYEQYF.

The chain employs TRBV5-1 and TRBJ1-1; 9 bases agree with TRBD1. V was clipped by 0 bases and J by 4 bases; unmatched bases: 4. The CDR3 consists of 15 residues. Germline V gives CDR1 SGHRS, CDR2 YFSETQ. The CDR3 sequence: CASSLDRGQGTEAFF. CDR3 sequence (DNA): TGCGCCAGCAGCTTGGACAGGGGGCAGGGCACTGAAGCTTTCTTT.

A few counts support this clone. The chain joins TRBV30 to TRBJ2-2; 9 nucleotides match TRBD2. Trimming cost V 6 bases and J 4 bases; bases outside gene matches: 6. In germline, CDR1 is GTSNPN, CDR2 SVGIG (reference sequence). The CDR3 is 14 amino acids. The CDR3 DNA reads TGTGCCTGTCCTTCGCGGGGGGGCACCGGGGAGCTGTTTTTT. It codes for CACPSRGGTGELFF. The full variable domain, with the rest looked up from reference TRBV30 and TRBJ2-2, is SQTIHQWPATLVQPVGSPLSLECTVEGTSNPNLYWYRQAAGRGLQLLFYSVGIGQISSEVPQNLSASRPQDRQFILSSKKLLLSDSGFYLCACPSRGGTGELFFGEGSRLTVL.

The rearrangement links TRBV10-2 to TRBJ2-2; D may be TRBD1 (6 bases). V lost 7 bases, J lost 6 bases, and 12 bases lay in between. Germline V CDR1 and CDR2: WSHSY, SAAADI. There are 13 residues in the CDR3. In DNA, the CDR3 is TGCGCCAGCATGTTCAGGGGTTCCGGGGAGCTGTTTTTT. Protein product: CASMFRGSGELFF.

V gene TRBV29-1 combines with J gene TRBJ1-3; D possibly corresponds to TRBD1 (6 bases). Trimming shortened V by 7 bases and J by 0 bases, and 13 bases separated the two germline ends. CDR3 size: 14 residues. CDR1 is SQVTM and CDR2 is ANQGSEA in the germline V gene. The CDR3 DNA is TGCAGCGCCCCAACAGGGATCTCTGGAAACACCATATATTTT. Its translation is CSAPTGISGNTIYF.

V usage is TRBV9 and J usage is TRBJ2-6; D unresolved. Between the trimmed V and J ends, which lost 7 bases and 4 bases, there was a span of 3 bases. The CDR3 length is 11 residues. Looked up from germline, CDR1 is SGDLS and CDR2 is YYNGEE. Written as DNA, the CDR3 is TGTGCCAGCCGGGGGGCCAACGTCCTGACTTTC. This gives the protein CASRGANVLTF.

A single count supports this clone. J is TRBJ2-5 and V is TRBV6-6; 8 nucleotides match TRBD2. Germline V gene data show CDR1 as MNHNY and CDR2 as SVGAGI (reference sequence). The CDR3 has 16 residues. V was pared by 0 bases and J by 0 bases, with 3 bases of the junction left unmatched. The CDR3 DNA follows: TGTGCCAGCAGTTACTCCCAGCGGGGGTACCAAGAGACCCAGTACTTC. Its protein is CASSYSQRGYQETQYF.

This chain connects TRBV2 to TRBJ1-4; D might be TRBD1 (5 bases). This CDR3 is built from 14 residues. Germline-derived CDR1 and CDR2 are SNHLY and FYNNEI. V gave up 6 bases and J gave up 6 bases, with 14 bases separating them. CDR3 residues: CASSLVGGDEKLFF. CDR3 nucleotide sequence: TGTGCCAGCAGCCTGGTTGGAGGGGATGAAAAACTGTTTTTT.

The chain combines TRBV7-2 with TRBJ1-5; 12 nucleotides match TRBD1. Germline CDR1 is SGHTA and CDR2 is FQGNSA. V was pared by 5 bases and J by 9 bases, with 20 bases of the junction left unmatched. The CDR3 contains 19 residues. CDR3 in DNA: TGTGCCAGCAGCCCCCAGATTACGGGGACAGGGGGCCTTCGGGGGCCCCAGCATTTT. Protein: CASSPQITGTGGLRGPQHF.

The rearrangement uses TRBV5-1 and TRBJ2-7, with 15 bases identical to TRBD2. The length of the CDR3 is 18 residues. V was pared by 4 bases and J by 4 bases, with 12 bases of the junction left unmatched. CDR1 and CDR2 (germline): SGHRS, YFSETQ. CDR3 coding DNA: TGCGCCAGCAGCACCGGACTAGCGGGAGGGCCTAGTGGGTACGAGCAGTACTTC. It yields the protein CASSTGLAGGPSGYEQYF.

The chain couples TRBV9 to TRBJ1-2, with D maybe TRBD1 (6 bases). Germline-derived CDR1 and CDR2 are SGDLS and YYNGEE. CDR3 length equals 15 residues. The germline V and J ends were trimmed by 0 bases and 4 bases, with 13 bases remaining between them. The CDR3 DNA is TGTGCCAGCAGCGTAGATAACAGGGCGTTCTATGGCTACACCTTC. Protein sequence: CASSVDNRAFYGYTF.